What follows is one T cell receptor (beta chain) and its context. Its specificity is not known. Other DNA sequences in this specimen translate into the identical CDR3. This sample was taken from a study of cytomegalovirus exposure and HLA in healthy donors. Findings and caveats of the study: Accurate prediction of HLA-A and HLA-B alleles (for most subjects) was reportedly achieved from TCR beta sequences. A later analysis showed TCR association rates differing by HLA locus, peaking at DRB1 and lowest at HLA-C.

PCR primers comprised 60 Vbeta and 13 Jbeta primers. Per the study methods: Around 11 million shared chains were among around 78 million unique TCR beta chains counted in a later analysis. Generated by immunoSEQ multiplex PCR, the TCRdb table keeps only in-frame clones and is missing some. V and J calls plus clone size are reproduced from that table; the DNA served to infer D and trimming. The sample yields 150,000 or so clones, 80% to 90% seen once. This receptor was taken from a man between 18 and 35 years old in good health and CMV-seronegative. Sequenced input: PBMCs.

The CDR3: CASSPRDRTSYEQYF. In DNA form, the CDR3 reads TGTGCCAGCTCTCCCCGGGACAGGACTTCCTACGAGCAGTACTTC. V usage is TRBV18 and J usage is TRBJ2-7; 8 bases fit TRBD1. The germline gives CDR1 KGHSH, CDR2 LQKENI. This CDR3 has 15 residues. J was trimmed by 1 base and V by 6 bases; bases with no gene match: 8.